This TCR beta chain was identified in a study of cytomegalovirus exposure and HLA in healthy donors. The germline V gene has CDR1 SQVTM and CDR2 ANQGSEA. The junction had 6 bases not matched to a gene; V was cut back by 6 bases and J by 2 bases. This CDR3 spans 14 amino acids. It was healthy bone marrow donors who served as donors. With 60 Vbeta and 13 Jbeta primers, the PCR was carried out. Assay used: immunoSEQ multiplex PCR; TCRdb lists only in-frame clones, some missing. The data show approximately 100,000 clones, with approximately 81% seen just once and 13% to 15% held by the top ten. Study results and limitations: TCR beta sequences numbering under 20,000 were associated with HLA alleles at 0.05 false discovery rate in a later analysis.

With regard to this clone: What it recognizes is unknown.

The chain is built from TRBV29-1 and TRBJ1-3, with TRBD1 matching over 8 bases. This receptor was identified in a male donor in good health and CMV-seropositive. The material sequenced was PBMCs. CDR3 sequence (DNA): TGCAGCGTCGGACAGGGATACGCTGGAAACACCATATATTTT. Translation: CSVGQGYAGNTIYF. The full variable domain, in which reference TRBV29-1 and TRBJ1-3 provide the parts outside the CDR3, is SAVISQKPSRDICQRGTSLTIQCQVDSQVTMMFWYRQQPGQSLTLIATANQGSEATYESGFVIDKFPISRPNLTFSTLTVSNMSPEDSSIYLCSVGQGYAGNTIYFGEGSWLTVV.